This T cell receptor beta chain was retrieved from a study of PD-L1 blockade in urothelial cancer. Study details: Specimens of blood held a median count of roughly 130,000 T cells.

The assay was immunoSEQ multiplex PCR, and TCRdb's table has in-frame clones only and misses some. Here the sample spans roughly 74,000 clones, approximately 90% being singletons. The CDR3 covers 16 residues. Germline V gene lookup returns CDR1 SGHDT and CDR2 YYEEEE. After removal of 0 bases from V and 2 bases from J, the junction contained 6 bases not matched to a gene. Study results and limitations: Durable-benefit patients showed greater tumor-associated blood clone expansion at 3 weeks.

As for this clone: No antigen is known for it.

The rearrangement joins TRBV5-6 to TRBJ2-7; 9 bases line up with TRBD2. This TCR derives from a woman between 65 and 79 years old with urothelial cancer. Specimen: PBMCs, collected around atezolizumab (anti-PD-L1) treatment. The CDR3, as DNA: TGTGCCAGCAGCTTGGCTTTAGCGGGGGCCACCTACGAGCAGTACTTC. Its protein is CASSLALAGATYEQYF.